This TCR beta chain was captured by sequencing in a study of blood T cells in healthy people across ages. Notes on this clonotype: Its antigen is unidentified.

Findings and caveats of the study: Measured against age, TCR beta diversity per million T cells decreased in a roughly linear manner.

Using a J-beta primer mix together with a sample-barcoded 5' primer, a second PCR was run for roughly 6 to 12 cycles. TCRdb reprocessed the 5' RACE reads with MiXCR, giving one entry per CDR3 protein. The sample shows 1,300,000 or so distinct CDR3 sequences, approximately 59% of them seen only once. Germline V lookup: CDR1 MNHEY, CDR2 SVGEGT. With 0 bases removed from V and 3 bases from J, the gap between germline ends came to 6 bases. The length of the CDR3 is 14 residues. The chain carries TRBV6-2 or TRBV6-3 and TRBJ2-4; no definite D call. The sequenced sample was blood. This clonotype was obtained from a man aged 18 to 35 in good health. The CDR3 loop is CASSYSAVKNIQYF. The CDR3 DNA is TGTGCCAGCAGTTACTCTGCCGTCAAAAACATTCAGTACTTC.